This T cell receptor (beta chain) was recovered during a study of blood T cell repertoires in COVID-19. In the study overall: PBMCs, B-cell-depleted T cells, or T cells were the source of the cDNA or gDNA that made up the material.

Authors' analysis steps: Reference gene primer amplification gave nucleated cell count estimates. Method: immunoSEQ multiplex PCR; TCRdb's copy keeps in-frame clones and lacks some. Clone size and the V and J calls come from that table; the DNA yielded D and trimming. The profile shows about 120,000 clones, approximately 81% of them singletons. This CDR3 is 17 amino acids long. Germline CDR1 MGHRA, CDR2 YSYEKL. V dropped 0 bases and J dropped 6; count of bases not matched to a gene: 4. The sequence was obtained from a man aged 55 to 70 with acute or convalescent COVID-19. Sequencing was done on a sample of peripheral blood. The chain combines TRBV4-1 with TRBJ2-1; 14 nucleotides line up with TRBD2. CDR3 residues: CASSQDWGLAGVNEQFF. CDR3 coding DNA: TGCGCCAGCAGCCAAGATTGGGGACTAGCGGGAGTCAATGAGCAGTTCTTC.